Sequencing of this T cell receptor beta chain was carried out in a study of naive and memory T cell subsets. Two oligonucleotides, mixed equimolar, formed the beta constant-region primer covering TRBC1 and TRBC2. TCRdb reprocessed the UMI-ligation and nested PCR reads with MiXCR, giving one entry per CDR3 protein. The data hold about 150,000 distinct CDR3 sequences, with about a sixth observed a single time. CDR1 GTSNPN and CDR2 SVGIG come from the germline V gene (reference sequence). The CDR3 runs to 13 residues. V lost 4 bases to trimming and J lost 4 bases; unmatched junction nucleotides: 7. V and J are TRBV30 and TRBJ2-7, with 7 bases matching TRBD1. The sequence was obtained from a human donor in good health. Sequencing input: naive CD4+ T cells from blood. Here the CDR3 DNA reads TGTGCCTGGAACCGGGACAGATCGTACGAGCAGTACTTC. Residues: CAWNRDRSYEQYF.